This entry concerns a single TCR beta chain. Its antigen remains unidentified. The sample is drawn from a study of OX40 agonist ivuxolimab in advanced cancers. As for the study in general: The treatment was a fully human IgG2 OX40 agonist, ivuxolimab. Under the entry rules, prior anti-PD-1, anti-PD-L1 or anti-CTLA-4 therapy was allowed, and about 40% had some. General study points: Near-lowest levels of clonal expansion characterized partial responders at 0.1-3.0 mg/kg.

Clones were sequenced by immunoSEQ multiplex PCR, and TCRdb holds only the in-frame ones, with some missing. This sample has about 47,000 clones, with about four fifths found just once. Blood draws occurred at baseline, cycle 4 day 1, and cycle 7 day 1. The V segment lost 1 base and the J segment 6 bases; nucleotides outside the gene matches: 7. The CDR3 is made up of 15 amino acids. Germline V lookup: CDR1 SEHNR, CDR2 FQNEAQ (reference sequence). The genes are TRBV7-9 and TRBJ2-7; 9 nucleotides match TRBD2. The sequences come from CD4+ or CD8+ T cells sorted from blood, collected in a trial of the OX40 agonist ivuxolimab. The origin of this receptor is an adult with an advanced solid tumor such as melanoma, head and neck, liver or kidney cancer. The CDR3 loop reads CASSLVAGDYSEQYF. Here the CDR3 DNA reads TGTGCCAGCAGCTTAGTAGCGGGAGATTATAGCGAGCAGTACTTC.